This T cell receptor beta chain was recorded in a study of T cell responses to AZD1222 COVID-19 vaccine. About the research overall: Second-dose schedules of about 4 or about 12 weeks were combined.

Points from the study as a whole: The number of AZD1222 recipients seropositive at baseline was only six. At 160-218 and 743-854, vaccine-associated CD4 TCRs were dominant, and they spanned spike. Two AZD1222 doses significantly raised spike-specific TCR breadth and depth over controls.

In the case of this clone: Antigen unknown.

The method was immunoSEQ multiplex PCR; TCRdb's version includes in-frame clones alone and lacks a portion of them. Here the sample spans roughly 140,000 clones, 94% being singletons. Trimming cost V 6 bases and J 0 bases; bases outside gene matches: 4. The CDR3 contains 14 residues. The germline V gene encodes CDR1 SGDLS and CDR2 YYNGEE. The rearrangement joins TRBV9 to TRBJ2-3; 7 nucleotides agree with TRBD2. The source material was peripheral blood, sampled on day 0 of AZD1222 vaccination. The sequence was obtained from an adult in good health. The CDR3 DNA is TGTGCCAGCAAGGGCGGGGGTAGCACAGATACGCAGTATTTT. This sequence encodes CASKGGGSTDTQYF.